Sequencing of this TCR beta chain was carried out in a study of blood T cell repertoires in COVID-19. Looking at the study overall: COVID-19 samples, acute and convalescent, were from the United States, Italy and Spain.

Enrolment of Seattle patients took place during active infection, and they were followed longitudinally. Trimming left V 6 bases short and J 6 bases short, with 12 bases between. Germline CDR1 is MNHEY and CDR2 is SMNVEV (reference sequence). CDR3 size: 13 residues. This table comes from immunoSEQ multiplex PCR, and its TCRdb copy is limited to in-frame clones, with some not included. Among 290,000 or so clones listed, approximately 90% were seen once. The sequence was obtained from a woman in her twenties or thirties with COVID-19, enrolled during active disease. This chain links TRBV27 with TRBJ1-5; D is unclear. The material sequenced was peripheral blood. CDR3 loop: CASSRQGGQPQHF. In DNA form, the CDR3 reads TGTGCCAGCAGCCGACAAGGAGGTCAGCCCCAGCATTTT.